These 12 T cell receptor beta chains were sequenced from one sample in a study of T-cell reconstitution after alpha-beta-depleted transplantation in children. Unique molecular identifiers were built into the TCRbeta library. Each CDR3 protein is one row after TCRdb ran MiXCR on the PCR reads. The sample carries a few hundred thousand distinct CDR3 sequences, approximately 7.3% recorded once. These receptors' targets are unknown. Findings and caveats of the study: Among T cells one year after transplant, newly produced cells accounted for most counts and diversity.

Sequenced material: peripheral blood, taken 360 days after TCRalphabeta/CD19-depleted stem cell transplant. The receptors stem from a female patient aged 2-10 years who had a stem cell transplant for Fanconi anemia, so the T cells may come from the graft donor.

This chain links TRBV7-2 with TRBJ2-3, with 9 positions matching TRBD2. CDR3 length: 16 residues. V shed 5 bases, J shed 4 bases, and the junction held 10 bases outside the gene matches. From germline, CDR1 is SGHTA and CDR2 FQGNSA. In DNA, the CDR3 is TGTGCCAGCAGCCCGAGCGGGGGGTCGGTGGCAGATACGCAGTATTTT. This encodes CASSPSGGSVADTQYF.

This chain links TRBV6-2 or TRBV6-3 with TRBJ2-7; no reliable D call. Germline V gene sequence: CDR1 MNHEY, CDR2 SVGEGT. The CDR3 consists of 13 residues. The ends were cut back, 2 bases at V and 3 bases at J, with 8 bases in the middle. The CDR3 coding sequence is TGTGCCAGCAGTTACAGAGCCATCTACGAGCAGTACTTC. Translation: CASSYRAIYEQYF.

About this clonotype: This may be a read error, as it is one base from a much larger clone. Because the CDR3 is missing its conserved closing phenylalanine or tryptophan, this is likely a read error. V is TRBV6-1 and J is TRBJ1-1, with D perhaps TRBD1 (6 bases). Trimming took 10 bases from V and 10 from J, leaving 16 bases between them. The CDR3 is made up of 11 amino acids. Germline CDR1 MNHNS, CDR2 SASEGT. DNA for the CDR3: TGTGCCATCCAAGGGGGGGGAGGAGCTTTCTCT. Translating gives CAIQGGGGAFS.

This clonotype came up many times. This chain uses TRBV4-2 with TRBJ2-2; D is perhaps TRBD2 (5 bases). Germline CDR1 LGHNA, CDR2 YNFKEQ. The CDR3 has 16 amino acids. V was trimmed by 0 bases and J by 5 bases, leaving 13 bases between them. The CDR3 here is CASSQDSREITGELFF. The CDR3 region has the DNA TGTGCCAGCAGCCAAGATTCGAGGGAGATTACCGGGGAGCTGTTTTTT.

The count of this clonotype is one. The chain uses TRBV11-2 and TRBJ1-3; D is unresolved. V lost 0 bases and J lost 0, with 9 bases in between. Per the germline V gene, CDR1 is SGHAT and CDR2 is FQNNGV. The CDR3 totals 16 residues. The CDR3 loop is CASSLDIQHSGNTIYF. The CDR3 nucleotides are TGTGCCAGCAGCTTAGATATCCAGCACTCTGGAAACACCATATATTTT.

The table lists this clonotype with many counts. This rearrangement joins TRBV18 to TRBJ2-4; D not resolved. Germline assignment: CDR1 KGHSH and CDR2 LQKENI. The V gene lost 2 bases and the J gene lost 8 bases, with 16 bases spanning the gap. There are 15 residues in the CDR3. The CDR3 is CASSPDREPWDIQYF. The CDR3 nucleotides read TGTGCCAGCTCACCAGACCGAGAGCCTTGGGACATTCAGTACTTC.

The V gene is TRBV28, the J gene TRBJ2-2; 7 bases align to TRBD1. CDR3 length: 16 amino acids. Germline CDR1 MDHEN, CDR2 SYDVKM. The junction had 5 bases not matched to a gene; V was cut back by 4 bases and J by 0 bases. The CDR3 spells CASSSLGTANTGELFF. CDR3 DNA: TGTGCCAGCAGTTCTCTTGGGACAGCGAACACCGGGGAGCTGTTTTTT.

The chain carries TRBV5-6 and TRBJ1-5; a weak D match, TRBD1 (5 bases). V lost 2 bases and J lost 6, with 12 bases in between. Germline CDR1 reads SGHDT; CDR2 reads YYEEEE. This CDR3 is 14 amino acids long. CDR3 amino acids: CASSFSGLTQPQHF. In DNA form, the CDR3 reads TGTGCCAGCAGCTTCTCAGGGTTGACTCAGCCCCAGCATTTT.

This clonotype was recorded at least ten times. This chain uses TRBV7-6 with TRBJ2-1; D remains unclear. Trimming stripped 1 base from V and 12 bases from J, with 16 bases between. The CDR3 length is 14 residues. Per germline, CDR1 SGHVS and CDR2 FNYEAQ. CDR3 DNA: TGTGCCAGCAGCTTAGTAGTCGACCCCTTGGGGCAGTTCTTC. This sequence encodes CASSLVVDPLGQFF.

This clonotype was seen repeatedly, ten times or more. This chain links TRBV12-3 or TRBV12-4 with TRBJ2-7; 9 nucleotides line up with TRBD1. With 6 bases clipped from V and 6 bases from J, the junction kept 9 bases outside the gene matches. The CDR3 spans 14 residues. This CDR3 is CASRFGQGLGEQYF. In DNA, the CDR3 is TGTGCCAGCAGGTTCGGACAGGGGTTGGGCGAGCAGTACTTC.

This clonotype showed up many times. The chain employs TRBV7-9 and TRBJ2-2; TRBD1 might be the D (6 bases). The CDR3 is 15 amino acids. Trimming stripped 0 bases from V and 7 bases from J, with 12 bases between. The V gene's germline CDR1 is SEHNR and CDR2 FQNEAQ (reference sequence). CDR3 protein: CASSLAAQGHGELFF. The CDR3 DNA is TGTGCCAGCAGCTTAGCGGCACAGGGCCACGGGGAGCTGTTTTTT.

V and J are TRBV20-1 and TRBJ2-3, with 10 bases that match TRBD2. The germline CDR1 and CDR2 sequences are DFQATT and SNEGSKA (reference sequence). V shed 2 bases, J shed 3 bases, and the junction held 17 bases outside the gene matches. CDR3 length equals 19 residues. CDR3 DNA sequence: TGCAGTGCTAGACCCTACACGACTAGCGGGCCTGGGGGGACAGATACGCAGTATTTT. This sequence encodes CSARPYTTSGPGGTDTQYF.